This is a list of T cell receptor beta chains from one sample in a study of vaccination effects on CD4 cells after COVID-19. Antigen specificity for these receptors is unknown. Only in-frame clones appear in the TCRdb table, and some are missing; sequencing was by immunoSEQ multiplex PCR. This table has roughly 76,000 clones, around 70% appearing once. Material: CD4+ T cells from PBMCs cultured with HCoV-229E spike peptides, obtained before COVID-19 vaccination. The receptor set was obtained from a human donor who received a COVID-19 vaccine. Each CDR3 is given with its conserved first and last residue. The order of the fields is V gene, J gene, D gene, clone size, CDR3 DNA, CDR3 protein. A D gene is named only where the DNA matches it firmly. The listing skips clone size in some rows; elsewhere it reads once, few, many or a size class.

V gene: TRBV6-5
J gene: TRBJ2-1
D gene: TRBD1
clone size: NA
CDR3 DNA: TGTGCCAGCAGTTACCTGGCGACAGGGAATGAGCAGTTCTTC
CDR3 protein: CASSYLATGNEQFF

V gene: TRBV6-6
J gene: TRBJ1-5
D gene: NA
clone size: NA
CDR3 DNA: TGTGCCAGCAGTTTGGTACAGGAGAGGCAGCCCCAGCATTTT
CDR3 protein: CASSLVQERQPQHF

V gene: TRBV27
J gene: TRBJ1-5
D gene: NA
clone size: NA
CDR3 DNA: TGTGCCAGCAGATTAAGTGGGGGGGATCAGCCCCAGCATTTT
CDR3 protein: CASRLSGGDQPQHF

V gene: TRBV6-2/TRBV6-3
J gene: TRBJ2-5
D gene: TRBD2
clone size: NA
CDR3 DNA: TGTGCCAGCAGTTACCCTGGACTAGCGGGGGGGCCCACGGGACAAGAGACCCAGTACTTC
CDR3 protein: CASSYPGLAGGPTGQETQYF

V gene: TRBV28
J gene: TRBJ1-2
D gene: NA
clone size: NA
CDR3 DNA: TGTGCCAGCAGTCGCGGGCGAGATTCCTATGGCTACACCTTC
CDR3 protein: CASSRGRDSYGYTF

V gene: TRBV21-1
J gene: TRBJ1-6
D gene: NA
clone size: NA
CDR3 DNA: TGTGCCAGCAGCAGAGACCCTAATTCACCCCTCCACTTT
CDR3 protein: CASSRDPNSPLHF

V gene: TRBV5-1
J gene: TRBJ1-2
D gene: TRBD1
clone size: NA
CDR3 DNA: TGCGCCAGCAGCTTGGACGGGACAGCCGTACTTAACTATGGCTACACCTTC
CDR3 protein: CASSLDGTAVLNYGYTF

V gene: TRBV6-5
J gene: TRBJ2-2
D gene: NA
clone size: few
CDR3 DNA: TGTGCCAGCAGTCCACAGGGACCACCCGGGGAGCTGTTTTTT
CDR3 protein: CASSPQGPPGELFF

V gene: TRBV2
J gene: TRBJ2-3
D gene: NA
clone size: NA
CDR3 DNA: TGTGCCAGCAGTACGCGGGGAGCAGATACGCAGTATTTT
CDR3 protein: CASSTRGADTQYF

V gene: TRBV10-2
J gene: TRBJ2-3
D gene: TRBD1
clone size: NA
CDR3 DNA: TGCGCCAGCAGGGCCCCGGGACAGGGGGGAGATACGCAGTATTTT
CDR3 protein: CASRAPGQGGDTQYF

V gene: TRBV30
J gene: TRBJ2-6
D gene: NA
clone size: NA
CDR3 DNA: TGTGCCTGGGGATTCTCTGGGGCCAACGTCCTGACTTTC
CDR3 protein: CAWGFSGANVLTF

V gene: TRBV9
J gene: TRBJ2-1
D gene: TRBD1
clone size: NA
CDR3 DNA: TGTGCCAGCAGCGCGCAGGGACAGGGGGTACATGAGCAGTTCTTC
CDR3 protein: CASSAQGQGVHEQFF

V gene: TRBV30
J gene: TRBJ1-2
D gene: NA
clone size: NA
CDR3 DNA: TGTGCCTTCATAGACAGAAACTATGGCTACACCTTC
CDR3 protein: CAFIDRNYGYTF

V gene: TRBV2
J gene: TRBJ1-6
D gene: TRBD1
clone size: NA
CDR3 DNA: TGTGCCAGCAGGGGGACAGCAGCCAATTCACCCCTCCACTTT
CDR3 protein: CASRGTAANSPLHF

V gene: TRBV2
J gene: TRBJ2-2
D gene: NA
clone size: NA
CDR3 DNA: TGTGCCAGCAGTGAAAAACGGGCCGGGGAGCTGTTTTTT
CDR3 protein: CASSEKRAGELFF

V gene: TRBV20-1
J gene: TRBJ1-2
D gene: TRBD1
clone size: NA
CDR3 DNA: TGCAGTGCTGGTACAGGGGGCGTTTACACCTTC
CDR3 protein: CSAGTGGVYTF

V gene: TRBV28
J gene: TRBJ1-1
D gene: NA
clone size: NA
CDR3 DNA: TGTGCCAGCAGTCCTCTGGGGTGGAACACTGAAGCTTTCTTT
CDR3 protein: CASSPLGWNTEAFF

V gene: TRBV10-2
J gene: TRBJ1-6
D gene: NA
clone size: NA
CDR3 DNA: TGCGCCAGCAGTGGGGCAGGGGAAGGTTCACCCCTCCACTTT
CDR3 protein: CASSGAGEGSPLHF

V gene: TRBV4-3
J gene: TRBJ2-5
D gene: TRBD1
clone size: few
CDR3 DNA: TGCGCCAGCAGCCAAGTTTGGACAGGGGAGGAGACCCAGTACTTC
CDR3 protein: CASSQVWTGEETQYF

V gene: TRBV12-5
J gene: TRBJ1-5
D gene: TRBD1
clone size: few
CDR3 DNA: TGTGCTAGTGGGACAGGGGGCGTGGGCAATCAGCCCCAGCATTTT
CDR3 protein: CASGTGGVGNQPQHF

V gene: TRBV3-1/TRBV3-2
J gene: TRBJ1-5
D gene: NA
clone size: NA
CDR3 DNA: TGTGCCAGCAGCCAGGAGTTAAATCAGCCCCAGCATTTT
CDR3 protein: CASSQELNQPQHF

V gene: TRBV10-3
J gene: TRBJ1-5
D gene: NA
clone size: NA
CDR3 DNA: TGTGCCATCAGCCCCGGACGGGATCAGCCCCAGCATTTT
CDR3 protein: CAISPGRDQPQHF

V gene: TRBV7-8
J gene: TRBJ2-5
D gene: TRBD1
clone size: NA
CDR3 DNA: TGTGCCAGCAGCGTGGGACAGTCCCAAGAGACCCAGTACTTC
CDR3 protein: CASSVGQSQETQYF

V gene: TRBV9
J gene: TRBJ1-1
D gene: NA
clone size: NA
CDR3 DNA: TGTGCCAGCAGCGTAGATGGGGTGAACACTGAAGCTTTCTTT
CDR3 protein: CASSVDGVNTEAFF

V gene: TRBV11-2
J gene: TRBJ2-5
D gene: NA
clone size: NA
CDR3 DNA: TGTGCCAGCAGCCCCGGGCCCCTAAGGGTAGAGACCCAGTACTTC
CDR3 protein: CASSPGPLRVETQYF

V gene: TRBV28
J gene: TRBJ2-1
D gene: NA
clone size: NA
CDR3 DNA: TGTGCCAGCAGTTTCCTATACAAGGAGCAGTTCTTC
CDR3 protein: CASSFLYKEQFF

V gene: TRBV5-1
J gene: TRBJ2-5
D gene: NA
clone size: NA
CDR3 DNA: TGCGCCAGCAGCTTTCCCCGACCTCGGAAGGGGGAGAGGGAGACCCAGTACTTC
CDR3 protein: CASSFPRPRKGERETQYF

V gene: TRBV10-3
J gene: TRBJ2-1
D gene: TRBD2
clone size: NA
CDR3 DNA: TGTGCCATCGGGCTAGCGGGGGGGCCGGGCTCCTACAATGAGCAGTTCTTC
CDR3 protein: CAIGLAGGPGSYNEQFF

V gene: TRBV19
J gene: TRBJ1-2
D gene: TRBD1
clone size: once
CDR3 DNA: TGTGCCAGTAGTAAGGACAGGGCGAACTATGGCTACACCTTC
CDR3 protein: CASSKDRANYGYTF

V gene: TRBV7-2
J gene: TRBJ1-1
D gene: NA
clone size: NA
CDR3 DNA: TGTGCCAGCAGCTTAATAAGGGGGGCCGGTACTGAAGCTTTCTTT
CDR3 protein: CASSLIRGAGTEAFF

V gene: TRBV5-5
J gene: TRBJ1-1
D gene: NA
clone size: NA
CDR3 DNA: TGTGCCAGCAGCTTTGCCCGGGGTACTGAAGCTTTCTTT
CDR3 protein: CASSFARGTEAFF

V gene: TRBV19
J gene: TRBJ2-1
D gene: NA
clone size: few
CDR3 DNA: TGTGCCAGTACAAACGGGGGATTGTCCTACAATGAGCAGTTCTTC
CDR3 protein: CASTNGGLSYNEQFF

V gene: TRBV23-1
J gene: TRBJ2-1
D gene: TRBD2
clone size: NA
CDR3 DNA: TGCGCCAGCAGTCAGTCCGGGACTAGCGGGGGGGCTGCGAGCTCCTACAATGAGCAGTTCTTC
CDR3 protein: CASSQSGTSGGAASSYNEQFF

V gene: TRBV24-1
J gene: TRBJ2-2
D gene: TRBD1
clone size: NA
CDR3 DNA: TGTGCCACCAGTGATTTCGGACAGGGCAAAAACGGGGAGCTGTTTTTT
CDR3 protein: CATSDFGQGKNGELFF

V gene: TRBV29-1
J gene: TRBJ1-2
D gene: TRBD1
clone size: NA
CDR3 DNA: TGCAGCGTTGAGGGCGTTGGACAGGGGGACTATGGCTACACCTTC
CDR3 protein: CSVEGVGQGDYGYTF

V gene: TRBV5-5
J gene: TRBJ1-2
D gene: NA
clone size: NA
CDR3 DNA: TGTGCCAGCAGCTTGGTTGTCGTAACTAACTATGGCTACACCTTC
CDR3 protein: CASSLVVVTNYGYTF

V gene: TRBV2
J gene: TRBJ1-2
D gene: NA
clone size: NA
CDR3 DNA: TGTGCCAGCGGCGGCAGTTTCTATGGCTACACCTTC
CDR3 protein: CASGGSFYGYTF

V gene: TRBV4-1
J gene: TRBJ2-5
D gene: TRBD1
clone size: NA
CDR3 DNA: TGCGCCAGCAGCAGAGTCTATTTCCGGGACAGGGGAGGAGAGACCCAGTACTTC
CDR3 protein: CASSRVYFRDRGGETQYF

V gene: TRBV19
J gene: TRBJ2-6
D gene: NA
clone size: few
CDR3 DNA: TGTGCCAGTAGTCGACAGGTCTCTGGGGCCAACGTCCTGACTTTC
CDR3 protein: CASSRQVSGANVLTF

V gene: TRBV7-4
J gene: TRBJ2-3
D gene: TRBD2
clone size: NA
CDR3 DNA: TGTGCCAGCAGCTTAGCCCGGACTAGCGGGACCACAGATACGCAGTATTTT
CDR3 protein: CASSLARTSGTTDTQYF

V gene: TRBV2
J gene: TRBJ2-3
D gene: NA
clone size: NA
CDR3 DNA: TGTGCCAGCGGGGGGTCGTATACGCAGTATTTT
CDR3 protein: CASGGSYTQYF

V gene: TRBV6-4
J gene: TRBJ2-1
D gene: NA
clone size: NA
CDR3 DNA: TGTGCCAGCAGTGACCCCAGGGACTCCTACAATGAGCAGTTCTTC
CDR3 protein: CASSDPRDSYNEQFF